A selection of T cell receptor beta chains follows, all from one sample in a study of blood T cell repertoires in COVID-19. Profiling relied on immunoSEQ multiplex PCR, and the TCRdb table lists in-frame clones only, not all of them. Among 250,000 or so clones listed, around 86% were seen once. The specimen sequenced was peripheral blood. The receptors were gathered from a woman aged 40 to 55 who had recovered from COVID-19. The CDR3 runs from the conserved cysteine through the conserved F or W.

j_call: TRBJ1-1
v_call: TRBV3-1/TRBV3-2
cdr3_aa: CASSQAGVTEAFF

j_call: TRBJ2-7
v_call: TRBV6-5
cdr3_aa: CASSYLASMAYEQYF

j_call: TRBJ2-6
v_call: TRBV19
cdr3_aa: CATALPGANVLTF

j_call: TRBJ2-6
v_call: TRBV18
cdr3_aa: CASSPRDRFSSGANVLTF

j_call: TRBJ2-1
v_call: TRBV5-1
cdr3_aa: CASSGTSGLSYNEQFF

j_call: TRBJ2-7
v_call: TRBV27
cdr3_aa: CASSLGASGTYEQYF

j_call: TRBJ1-2
v_call: TRBV5-1
cdr3_aa: CASSRMTGEDGYTF

j_call: TRBJ2-2
v_call: TRBV10-1
cdr3_aa: CASRENRDTGELFF

j_call: TRBJ1-2
v_call: TRBV29-1
cdr3_aa: CSVENGGKEGYTF

j_call: TRBJ1-1
v_call: TRBV20-1
cdr3_aa: CSASTHIGDTEAFF

j_call: TRBJ1-2
v_call: TRBV5-6
cdr3_aa: CASTRSDGYTF

j_call: TRBJ2-1
v_call: TRBV28
cdr3_aa: CASSLRGKRGYNEQFF

j_call: TRBJ2-1
v_call: TRBV6-4
cdr3_aa: CASSPGLGPNEQFF

j_call: TRBJ1-1
v_call: TRBV30
cdr3_aa: CAWSGFTEAFF

j_call: TRBJ2-7
v_call: TRBV6-5
cdr3_aa: CASSYGTSRDYEQYF

j_call: TRBJ2-1
v_call: TRBV24-1
cdr3_aa: CATSDRPGLAGVGEQFF

j_call: TRBJ1-4
v_call: TRBV28
cdr3_aa: CAIPGQGNEKLFF

j_call: TRBJ2-7
v_call: TRBV9
cdr3_aa: CASSAPTSGSDEQYF

j_call: TRBJ2-1
v_call: TRBV25-1
cdr3_aa: CASRTVAGGGSYNEQFF

j_call: TRBJ2-1
v_call: TRBV5-5
cdr3_aa: CASSLMGLSYQFF

j_call: TRBJ2-1
v_call: TRBV18
cdr3_aa: CASSPGLNNEQFF

j_call: TRBJ2-1
v_call: TRBV18
cdr3_aa: CASSPALAVAGSNEQFF

j_call: TRBJ2-7
v_call: TRBV2
cdr3_aa: CASSGLAYEQYF